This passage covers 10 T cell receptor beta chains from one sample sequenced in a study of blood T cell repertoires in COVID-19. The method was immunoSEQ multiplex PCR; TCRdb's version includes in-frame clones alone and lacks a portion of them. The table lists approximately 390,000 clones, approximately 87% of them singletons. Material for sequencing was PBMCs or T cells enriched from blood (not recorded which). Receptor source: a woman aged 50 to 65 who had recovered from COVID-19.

The chain's CDR3 is CASSLDRGLTEAFF. As DNA, the CDR3 is TGTGCCAGCAGCTTGGACAGGGGGTTGACTGAAGCTTTCTTT. The V call is TRBV5-6, the J call TRBJ1-1; the match to TRBD1 covers 8 bases. The CDR3 sequence is 14 residues long. Germline values: CDR1 SGHDT, CDR2 YYEEEE. Germline trimming cut 0 bases from V and 5 bases from J; bases unmatched to any gene: 3.

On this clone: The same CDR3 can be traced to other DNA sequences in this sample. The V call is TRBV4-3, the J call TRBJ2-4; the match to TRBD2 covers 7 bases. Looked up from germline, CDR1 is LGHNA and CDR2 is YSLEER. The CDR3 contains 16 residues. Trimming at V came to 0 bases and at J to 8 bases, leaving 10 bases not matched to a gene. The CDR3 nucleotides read TGCGCCAGCAGCCAAGATTCCTCGGGGGGTGCGTACATTCAGTACTTC. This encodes CASSQDSSGGAYIQYF.

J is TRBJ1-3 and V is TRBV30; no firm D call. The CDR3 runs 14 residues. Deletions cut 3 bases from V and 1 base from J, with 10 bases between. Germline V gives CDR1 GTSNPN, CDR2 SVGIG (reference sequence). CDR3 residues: CAWRPRESGNTIYF. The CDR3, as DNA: TGTGCCTGGAGGCCCCGGGAGTCTGGAAACACCATATATTTT. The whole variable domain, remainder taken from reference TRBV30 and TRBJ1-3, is SQTIHQWPATLVQPVGSPLSLECTVEGTSNPNLYWYRQAAGRGLQLLFYSVGIGQISSEVPQNLSASRPQDRQFILSSKKLLLSDSGFYLCAWRPRESGNTIYFGEGSWLTVV.

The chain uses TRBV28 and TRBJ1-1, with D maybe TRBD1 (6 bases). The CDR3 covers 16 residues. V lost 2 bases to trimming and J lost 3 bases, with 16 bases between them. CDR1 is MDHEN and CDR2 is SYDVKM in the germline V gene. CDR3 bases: TGTGCCAGCAGTTTACGTACAGGGTGGTGGGACACTGAAGCTTTCTTT. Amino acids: CASSLRTGWWDTEAFF.

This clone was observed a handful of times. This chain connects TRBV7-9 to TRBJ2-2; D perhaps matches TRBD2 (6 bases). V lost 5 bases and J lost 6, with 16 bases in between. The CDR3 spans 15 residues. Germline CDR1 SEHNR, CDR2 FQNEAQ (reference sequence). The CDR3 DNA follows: TGTGCCAGCAGCCCCTCCACTAGGGAGGCCGGGGAGCTGTTTTTT. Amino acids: CASSPSTREAGELFF.

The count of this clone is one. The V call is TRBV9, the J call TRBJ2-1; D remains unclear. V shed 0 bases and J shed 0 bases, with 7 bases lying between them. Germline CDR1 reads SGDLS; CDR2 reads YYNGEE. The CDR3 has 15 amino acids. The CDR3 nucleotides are TGTGCCAGCAGCGTAGATTGGAGCTCCTACAATGAGCAGTTCTTC. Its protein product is CASSVDWSSYNEQFF.

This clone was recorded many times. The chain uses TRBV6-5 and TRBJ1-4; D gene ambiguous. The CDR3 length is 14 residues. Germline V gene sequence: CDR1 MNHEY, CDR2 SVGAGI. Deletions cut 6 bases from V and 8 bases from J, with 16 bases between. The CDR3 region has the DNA TGTGCCAGCAGCCCGGTCGGGAAGGAAGAAAAACTGTTTTTT. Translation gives CASSPVGKEEKLFF.

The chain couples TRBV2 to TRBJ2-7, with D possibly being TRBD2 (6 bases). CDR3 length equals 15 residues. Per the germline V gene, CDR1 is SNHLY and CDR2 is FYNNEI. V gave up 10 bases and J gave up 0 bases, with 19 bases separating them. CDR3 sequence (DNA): TGTGCCATCTCGGGGCGGGGATCGAGCTCCTACGAGCAGTACTTC. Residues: CAISGRGSSSYEQYF. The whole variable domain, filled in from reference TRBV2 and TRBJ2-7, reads EPEVTQTPSHQVTQMGQEVILRCVPISNHLYFYWYRQILGQKVEFLVSFYNNEISEKSEIFDDQFSVERPDGSNFTLKIRSTKLEDSAMYFCAISGRGSSSYEQYFGPGTRLTVT.

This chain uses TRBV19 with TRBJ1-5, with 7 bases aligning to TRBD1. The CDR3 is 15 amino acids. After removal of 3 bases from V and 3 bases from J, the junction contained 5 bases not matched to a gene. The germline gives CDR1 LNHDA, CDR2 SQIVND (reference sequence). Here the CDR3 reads CASSIPDRDNQPQHF. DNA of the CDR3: TGTGCCAGTAGTATTCCTGACAGGGACAATCAGCCCCAGCATTTT. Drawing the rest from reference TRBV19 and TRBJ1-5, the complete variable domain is DGGITQSPKYLFRKEGQNVTLSCEQNLNHDAMYWYRQDPGQGLRLIYYSQIVNDFQKGDIAEGYSVSREKKESFPLTVTSAQKNPTAFYLCASSIPDRDNQPQHFGDGTRLSIL.

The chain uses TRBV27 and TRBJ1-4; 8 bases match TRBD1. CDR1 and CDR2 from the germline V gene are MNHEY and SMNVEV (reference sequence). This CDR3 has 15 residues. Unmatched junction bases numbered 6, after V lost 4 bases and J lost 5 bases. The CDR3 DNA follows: TGTGCCAGCAGTTCGGCCGGGACAGGCAATGAAAAACTGTTTTTT. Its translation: CASSSAGTGNEKLFF.